This T cell receptor (beta chain) was recovered during a study of shared clonotypes between healthy human individuals. Every subset had its genomic DNA shared out evenly among several immunoSEQ plates. Generated by immunoSEQ multiplex PCR, the TCRdb table keeps only in-frame clones and is missing some. Of 1.5 million to 2.5 million clones detected, over 85% appear once; the ten largest clones hold under 1.5%. On this clone itself: Other DNA sequences in this specimen translate into the identical CDR3.

The CDR3 has 14 amino acids. The germline V gene has CDR1 MNHEY and CDR2 SVGAGI. V lost 2 bases and J lost 5, with 12 bases in between. CD8 cells regarded as naive lacked CD45RO, were positively chosen for CCR7, and omitted terminally differentiated effector memory CD45RA+ cells. The sequence was obtained from a man between 18 and 29 years old in good health. This chain links TRBV6-5 with TRBJ1-1; maybe TRBD1 (6 bases). Sequencing input: naive CD8+ T cells sorted from blood. The CDR3 region is CASSYGQGFTEAFF. The CDR3 nucleotides are TGTGCCAGCAGTTACGGCCAGGGGTTTACTGAAGCTTTCTTT.